The clone carrying this T cell receptor (beta chain) was counted a few times. Its cognate antigen is unknown. The CDR3 totals 15 residues. V dropped 1 base and J dropped 8 bases, with 17 bases sitting between them. CDR1 and CDR2 (germline): MGHDK, SYGVNS. The method was immunoSEQ multiplex PCR; TCRdb's version includes in-frame clones alone and lacks a portion of them. The sample has 14,000 to 15,000 clones, about nine tenths seen once; the top ten hold about 6%. As for time point: newly diagnosed, previously untreated cHL patient sample. PBMCs were thawed, and CD8+ T cells were then isolated from them by magnetic negative selection. The study compared against PBMCs from newly diagnosed, untreated classical Hodgkin lymphoma. This sample stems from a study of PD-1 blockade in classical Hodgkin lymphoma. Study findings and constraints: A reduction in baseline TCR diversity was reportedly seen in newly diagnosed patients relative to healthy donors.

The V call is TRBV25-1, the J call TRBJ1-2, with D perhaps TRBD1 (5 bases). Sequencing was done on a sample of CD8+ T cells from blood. This clonotype originated in a human donor with classical Hodgkin lymphoma. The CDR3 DNA sequence: TGTGCCAGCAGTGAATGGGTGCAGGGTCGGGTCGGCTACACCTTC. Translation: CASSEWVQGRVGYTF.